This is a list of T cell receptor beta chains from one sample in a study of cytomegalovirus exposure and HLA in healthy donors. Libraries were prepared by immunoSEQ multiplex PCR; TCRdb keeps only in-frame clonotypes and omits some of them. The sample consists of 140,000 to 150,000 clones, less than 90% of them appearing once. The sample consisted of PBMCs. The receptor set was obtained from a boy younger than 10 in good health and CMV-seronegative. Each CDR3 is given with its conserved first and last residue. D genes are given only for firm matches. Part of the rows lack a size; the others show once, few, many or a class for expanded clones.

V	size	J	D	DNA	CDR3
TRBV11-2	NA	TRBJ1-6	TRBD1	TGTGCCACCATGGACAGGAATAATTCACCCCTCCACTTT	CATMDRNNSPLHF
TRBV6-6	few	TRBJ2-6	NA	TGTGCCAGCAGCCGAACAGGGTCCGGGGCCAACGTCCTGACTTTC	CASSRTGSGANVLTF
TRBV5-6	NA	TRBJ1-6	TRBD1	TGTGCCAGCAGACCCGGGACAGGGGAAGTCAATTCACCCCTCCACTTT	CASRPGTGEVNSPLHF
TRBV2	once	TRBJ1-1	TRBD1	TGTGCCAGCAAGGAAGGGGGCTTGAACACTGAAGCTTTCTTT	CASKEGGLNTEAFF
TRBV9	NA	TRBJ2-1	TRBD2	TGTGCCAGCAGCGTGGATCTAGCGGGGGACTACAATGAGCAGTTCTTC	CASSVDLAGDYNEQFF
TRBV7-8	NA	TRBJ1-2	NA	TGTGCCAGCAGCTTAGAGGGGGGGGTCGCCTATGGCTACACCTTC	CASSLEGGVAYGYTF
TRBV7-2	NA	TRBJ1-2	NA	TGTGCCAGCAGCTTAGCTATATCCTATGGCTACACCTTC	CASSLAISYGYTF
TRBV5-1	NA	TRBJ2-7	TRBD1	TGCGCCAGCAGCGGGACAGGGAGAATGGAGCAGTACTTC	CASSGTGRMEQYF
TRBV5-1	NA	TRBJ2-2	NA	TGCGCCAGCAGCTCGATGTCCTGGACCGGGACAAATGGCGGGGAGCTGTTTTTT	CASSSMSWTGTNGGELFF
TRBV7-2	NA	TRBJ2-7	TRBD2	TGTGCCAGCAGCTTTAGCGGGGGGGCCTACGAGCAGTACTTC	CASSFSGGAYEQYF
TRBV7-8	NA	TRBJ2-1	NA	TGTGCCAGCAGCCAGGTGGGGCAGGGGTATTGGAAAAGCTCCTACAATGAGCAGTTCTTC	CASSQVGQGYWKSSYNEQFF
TRBV27	NA	TRBJ2-1	NA	TGTGCCAGCAGTTTACGCCCAGGGACCTACAATGAGCAGTTCTTC	CASSLRPGTYNEQFF
TRBV27	NA	TRBJ2-7	NA	TGTGCCAGCAGTTTATCAGGGGCCTACGAGCAGTACTTC	CASSLSGAYEQYF
TRBV6-5	NA	TRBJ1-1	NA	TGTGCCAGCAGTCCAAGGGGGACGAACACTGAAGCTTTCTTT	CASSPRGTNTEAFF
TRBV5-1	NA	TRBJ1-2	NA	TGCGCCAGCAGCTTGGGAGAGAACTATGGCTACACCTTC	CASSLGENYGYTF
TRBV28	NA	TRBJ2-2	NA	TGTGCCAGCAGTAGAGATCGACATCTAGGGGTTACGAACACCGGGGAGCTGTTTTTT	CASSRDRHLGVTNTGELFF
TRBV30	few	TRBJ1-5	TRBD1	TGTGCCTGGACAGGACAGGGGGGTCAGCCCCAGCATTTT	CAWTGQGGQPQHF
TRBV29-1	NA	TRBJ1-4	TRBD1	TGCAGCGCTTGGACAGGAATCGCCGCTAATGAAAAACTGTTTTTT	CSAWTGIAANEKLFF
TRBV4-1	few	TRBJ1-2	NA	TGCGCCAGCAGCCAAGGGTCCGGGCGGACGGGGGGCTACACCTTC	CASSQGSGRTGGYTF
TRBV7-2	NA	TRBJ2-1	NA	TGTGCCAGCAGCTTAAATCTTCAGGGGTACAATGAGCAGTTCTTC	CASSLNLQGYNEQFF
TRBV5-1	NA	TRBJ1-4	TRBD1	TGCGCCAGCAGCGGAAGGACAGGCGGTGATAATGAAAAACTGTTTTTT	CASSGRTGGDNEKLFF
TRBV6-4	NA	TRBJ2-2	TRBD2	TGTGCCAGCAGTGACTCGAAAGAAAGTGGGCGGGAGGGTCTCGGGGAGCTGTTTTTT	CASSDSKESGREGLGELFF
TRBV9	NA	TRBJ1-4	TRBD1	TGTGCCAGCAGCGGACAGGGGAGCGGTGAAAAACTGTTTTTT	CASSGQGSGEKLFF
TRBV6-1	few	TRBJ1-1	TRBD1	TGTGCCAGCGGCAGGACAGGGTTCGACACTGAAGCTTTCTTT	CASGRTGFDTEAFF
TRBV29-1	NA	TRBJ2-1	TRBD2	TGCAGCGTTCGGCCGGTAAAGGGGCTAGCGGGGAACAATGAGCAGTTCTTC	CSVRPVKGLAGNNEQFF
TRBV19	NA	TRBJ1-1	NA	TGTGCCAGTAGTATTGGAGGGGACGCTTTCTTT	CASSIGGDAFF
TRBV19	NA	TRBJ2-6	NA	TGTGCCAGTAGTAACGGTAAAAGCTCTGGGGCCAACGTCCTGACTTTC	CASSNGKSSGANVLTF
TRBV11-2	NA	TRBJ2-7	NA	TGTGCCAGCAGCTTAGGCGACAGCGAGCAGTACTTC	CASSLGDSEQYF
TRBV28	NA	TRBJ2-1	TRBD1	TGTGCCAGCAGTTTATCGCCGACAGGGAATGAGCAGTTCTTC	CASSLSPTGNEQFF
TRBV12-5	NA	TRBJ2-1	NA	TGTGCTAGTGGTTCAGATTACTCCTACAATGAGCAGTTCTTC	CASGSDYSYNEQFF
TRBV5-4	NA	TRBJ1-2	NA	TGTGCCAGCAGCCCCGACAGAAACTATGGCTACACCTTC	CASSPDRNYGYTF
TRBV20-1	few	TRBJ2-1	NA	TGCAGTGCCGATCCCGGGGATGAGCAGTTCTTC	CSADPGDEQFF
TRBV28	NA	TRBJ2-7	TRBD1	TGTGCCAGCAGGCTAGGACAGGCCCCTTACTACGAGCAGTACTTC	CASRLGQAPYYEQYF
TRBV7-9	NA	TRBJ2-3	TRBD2	TGTGCCAGCAACCTCTTGACTAGCGGGAGTGCAGATACGCAGTATTTT	CASNLLTSGSADTQYF
TRBV7-2	once	TRBJ2-3	NA	TGTGCCAGCACCTTCCTCCGGGGTACAGATACGCAGTATTTT	CASTFLRGTDTQYF
TRBV2	NA	TRBJ1-3	NA	TGTGCCAGCAGTGAAGGGGGCCCTGCAGACAGCTCTGGAAACACCATATATTTT	CASSEGGPADSSGNTIYF
TRBV19	NA	TRBJ1-2	NA	TGTGCCAGTAGTATGCCCTTGGTCTTGACATTGAATGGCTACACCTTC	CASSMPLVLTLNGYTF
TRBV6-4	few	TRBJ2-2	TRBD1	TGTGCCAGCAGTGACGGACAGGGCACCGGGGAGCTGTTTTTT	CASSDGQGTGELFF
TRBV25-1	NA	TRBJ2-7	TRBD1	TGTGCCAGCAGCGGGACAGCGTTTTACGAGCAGTACTTC	CASSGTAFYEQYF
TRBV5-4	NA	TRBJ2-3	NA	TGTGCCAGCAGCTTGGACCCGGGAGAACCCACAGATACGCAGTATTTT	CASSLDPGEPTDTQYF
TRBV10-3	NA	TRBJ2-7	TRBD2	TGTGCCATCAGTGAAGTAGCGGGTCCCTCCCACGAGCAGTACTTC	CAISEVAGPSHEQYF
TRBV7-8	few	TRBJ1-1	NA	TGTGCCAGCTACGCTCGGGACACTGAAGCTTTCTTT	CASYARDTEAFF
TRBV18	NA	TRBJ1-3	NA	TGTGCCAGCTCACCAGATCAGGGGTCCGGAAACACCATATATTTT	CASSPDQGSGNTIYF
TRBV7-6	NA	TRBJ2-1	TRBD2	TGTGCCAGCAGCACCCCCGGGACTACCGAACGCGAGCAGTTCTTC	CASSTPGTTEREQFF
TRBV6-6	NA	TRBJ2-1	TRBD2	TGTGCCAGCAGTTACCTAGCGGGCGACAATGAGCAGTTCTTC	CASSYLAGDNEQFF
TRBV5-1	once	TRBJ2-2	NA	TGCGCCAGCAGCTTGGGAGTCGCGGGGAACACCGGGGAGCTGTTTTTT	CASSLGVAGNTGELFF
TRBV19	NA	TRBJ2-7	NA	TGTGCCAGTAGTATAAGTGGCAGCTCCTACGAGCAGTACTTC	CASSISGSSYEQYF
TRBV6-6	NA	TRBJ2-4	NA	TGTGCCAGCAGTTACTCGATGCGGAGGGGTGACATTCAGTACTTC	CASSYSMRRGDIQYF